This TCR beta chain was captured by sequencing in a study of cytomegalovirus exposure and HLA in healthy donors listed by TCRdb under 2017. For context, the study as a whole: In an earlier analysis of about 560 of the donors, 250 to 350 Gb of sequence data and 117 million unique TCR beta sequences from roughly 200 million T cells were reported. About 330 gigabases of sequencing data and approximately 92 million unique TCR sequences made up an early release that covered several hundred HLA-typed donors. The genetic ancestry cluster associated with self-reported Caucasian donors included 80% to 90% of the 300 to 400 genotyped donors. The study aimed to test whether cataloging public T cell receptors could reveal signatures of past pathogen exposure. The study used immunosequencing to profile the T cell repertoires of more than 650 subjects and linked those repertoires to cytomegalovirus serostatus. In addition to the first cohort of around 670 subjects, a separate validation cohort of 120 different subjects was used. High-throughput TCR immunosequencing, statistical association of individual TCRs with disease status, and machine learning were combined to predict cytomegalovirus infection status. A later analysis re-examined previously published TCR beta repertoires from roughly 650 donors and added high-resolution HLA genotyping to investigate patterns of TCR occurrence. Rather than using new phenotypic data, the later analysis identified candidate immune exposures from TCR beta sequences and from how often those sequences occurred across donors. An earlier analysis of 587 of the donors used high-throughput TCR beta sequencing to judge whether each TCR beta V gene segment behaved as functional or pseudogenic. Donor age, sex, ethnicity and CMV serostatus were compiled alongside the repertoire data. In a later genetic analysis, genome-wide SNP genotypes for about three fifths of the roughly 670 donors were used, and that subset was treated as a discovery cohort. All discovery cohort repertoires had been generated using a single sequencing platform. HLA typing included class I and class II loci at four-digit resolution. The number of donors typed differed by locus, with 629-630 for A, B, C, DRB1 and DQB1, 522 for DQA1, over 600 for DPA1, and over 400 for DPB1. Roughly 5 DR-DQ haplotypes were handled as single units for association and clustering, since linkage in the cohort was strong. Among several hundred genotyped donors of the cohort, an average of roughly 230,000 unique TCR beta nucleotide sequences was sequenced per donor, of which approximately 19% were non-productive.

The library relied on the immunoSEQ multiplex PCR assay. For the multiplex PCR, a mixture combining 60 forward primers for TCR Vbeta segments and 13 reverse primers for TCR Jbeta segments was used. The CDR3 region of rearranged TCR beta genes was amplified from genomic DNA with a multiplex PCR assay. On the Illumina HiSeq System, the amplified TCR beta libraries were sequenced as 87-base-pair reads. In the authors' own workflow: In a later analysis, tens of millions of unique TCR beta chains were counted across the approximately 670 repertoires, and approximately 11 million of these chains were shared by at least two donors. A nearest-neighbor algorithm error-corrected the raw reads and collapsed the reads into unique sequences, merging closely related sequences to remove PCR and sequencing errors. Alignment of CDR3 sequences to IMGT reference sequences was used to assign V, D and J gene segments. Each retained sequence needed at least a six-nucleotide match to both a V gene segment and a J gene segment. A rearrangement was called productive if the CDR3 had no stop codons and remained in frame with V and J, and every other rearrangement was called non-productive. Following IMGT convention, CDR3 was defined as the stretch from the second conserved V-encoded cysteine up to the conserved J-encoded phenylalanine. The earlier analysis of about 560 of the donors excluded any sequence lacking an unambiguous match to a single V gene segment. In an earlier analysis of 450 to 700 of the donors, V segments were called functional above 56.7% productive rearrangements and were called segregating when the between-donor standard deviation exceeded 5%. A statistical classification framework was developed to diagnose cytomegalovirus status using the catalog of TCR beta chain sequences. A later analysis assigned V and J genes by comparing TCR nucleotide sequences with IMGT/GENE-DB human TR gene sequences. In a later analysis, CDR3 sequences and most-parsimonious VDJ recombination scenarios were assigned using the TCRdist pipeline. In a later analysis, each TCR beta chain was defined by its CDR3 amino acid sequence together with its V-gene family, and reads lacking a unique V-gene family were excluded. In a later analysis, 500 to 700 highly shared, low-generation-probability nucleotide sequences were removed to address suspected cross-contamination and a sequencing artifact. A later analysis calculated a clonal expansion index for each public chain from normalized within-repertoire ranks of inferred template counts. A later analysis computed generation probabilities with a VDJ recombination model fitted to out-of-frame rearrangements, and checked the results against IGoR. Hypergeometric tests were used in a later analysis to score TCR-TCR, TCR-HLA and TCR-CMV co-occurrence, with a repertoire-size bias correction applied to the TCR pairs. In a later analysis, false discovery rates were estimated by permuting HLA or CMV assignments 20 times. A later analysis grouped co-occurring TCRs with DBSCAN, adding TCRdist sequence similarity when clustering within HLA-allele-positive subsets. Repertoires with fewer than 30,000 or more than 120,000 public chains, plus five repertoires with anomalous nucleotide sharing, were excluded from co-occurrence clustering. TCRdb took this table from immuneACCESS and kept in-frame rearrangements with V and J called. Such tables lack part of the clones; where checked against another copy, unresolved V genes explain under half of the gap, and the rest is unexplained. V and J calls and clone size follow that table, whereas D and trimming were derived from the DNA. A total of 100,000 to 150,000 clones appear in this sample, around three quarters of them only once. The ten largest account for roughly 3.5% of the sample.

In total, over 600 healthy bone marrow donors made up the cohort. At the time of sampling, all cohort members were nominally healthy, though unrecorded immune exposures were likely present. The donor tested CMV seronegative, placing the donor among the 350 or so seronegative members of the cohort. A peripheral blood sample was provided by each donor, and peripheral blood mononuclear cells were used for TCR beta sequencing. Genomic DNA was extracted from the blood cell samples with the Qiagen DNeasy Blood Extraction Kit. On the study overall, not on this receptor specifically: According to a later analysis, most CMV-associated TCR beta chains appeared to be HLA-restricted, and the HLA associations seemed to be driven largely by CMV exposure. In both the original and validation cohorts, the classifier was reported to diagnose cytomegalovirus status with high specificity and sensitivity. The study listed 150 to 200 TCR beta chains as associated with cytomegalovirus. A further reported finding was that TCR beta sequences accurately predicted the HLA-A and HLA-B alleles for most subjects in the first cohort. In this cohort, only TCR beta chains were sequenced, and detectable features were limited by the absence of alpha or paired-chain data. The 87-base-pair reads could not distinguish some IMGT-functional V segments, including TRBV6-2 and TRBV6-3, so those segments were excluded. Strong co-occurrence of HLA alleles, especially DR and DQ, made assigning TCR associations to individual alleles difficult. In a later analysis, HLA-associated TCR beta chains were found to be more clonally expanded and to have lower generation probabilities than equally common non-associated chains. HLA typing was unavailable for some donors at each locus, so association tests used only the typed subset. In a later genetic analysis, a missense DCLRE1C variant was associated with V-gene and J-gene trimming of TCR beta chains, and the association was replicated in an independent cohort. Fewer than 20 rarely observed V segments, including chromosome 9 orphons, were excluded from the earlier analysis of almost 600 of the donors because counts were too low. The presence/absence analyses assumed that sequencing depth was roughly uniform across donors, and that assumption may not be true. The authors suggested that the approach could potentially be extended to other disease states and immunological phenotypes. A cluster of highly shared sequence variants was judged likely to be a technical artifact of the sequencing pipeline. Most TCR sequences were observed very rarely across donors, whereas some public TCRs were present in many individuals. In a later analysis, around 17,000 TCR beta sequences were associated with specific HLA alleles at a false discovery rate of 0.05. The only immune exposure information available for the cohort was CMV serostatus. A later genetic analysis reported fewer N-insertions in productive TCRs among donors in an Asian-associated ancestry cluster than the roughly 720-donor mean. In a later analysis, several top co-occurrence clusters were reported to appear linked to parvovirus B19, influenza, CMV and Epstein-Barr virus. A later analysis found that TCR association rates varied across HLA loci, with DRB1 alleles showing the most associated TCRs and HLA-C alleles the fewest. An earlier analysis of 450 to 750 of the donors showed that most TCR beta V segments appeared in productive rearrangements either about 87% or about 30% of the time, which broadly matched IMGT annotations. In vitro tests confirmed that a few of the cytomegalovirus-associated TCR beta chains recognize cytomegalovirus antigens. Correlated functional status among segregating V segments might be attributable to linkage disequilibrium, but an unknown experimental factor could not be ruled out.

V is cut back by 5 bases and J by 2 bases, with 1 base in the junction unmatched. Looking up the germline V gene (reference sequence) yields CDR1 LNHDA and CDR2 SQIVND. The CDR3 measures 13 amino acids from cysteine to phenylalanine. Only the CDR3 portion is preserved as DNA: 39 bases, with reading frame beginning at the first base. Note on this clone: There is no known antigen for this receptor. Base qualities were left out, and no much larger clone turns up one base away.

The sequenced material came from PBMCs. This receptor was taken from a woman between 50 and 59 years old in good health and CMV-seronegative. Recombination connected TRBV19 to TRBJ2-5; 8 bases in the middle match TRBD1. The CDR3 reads CASSWTGQETQYF. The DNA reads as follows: TGTGCCAGTAGTTGGACAGGGCAAGAGACCCAGTACTTC.